Sequencing of this T cell receptor beta chain was carried out in a study of regulatory T cells in long-lasting Graves disease. This sample's time point: persistent/refractory GD, antithyroid drugs over 5 years with positive TRAb. Following extraction of RNA from PBMCs, that RNA was used to make the TCR library. This clonotype has ten or more counts. Its antigen remains unidentified. The CDR3 spans 13 residues. The germline V gene has CDR1 MDHEN and CDR2 SYDVKM. V was pared by 6 bases and J by 5 bases, with 3 bases of the junction left unmatched. To make TCR beta libraries, researchers used iRepertoire HTBI primers and Arm-PCR of CDR3 regions. TCRdb recomputed calls from the multiplex PCR reads with MiXCR, one row per CDR3 protein. The data contain more than 350,000 distinct CDR3 sequences, approximately 22% of them singletons. Points from the study as a whole: Favoring TRBV28, TRBJ1-2 and TRBJ2-5 was a feature seen in persistent disease.

This sequence was found in a female donor with Graves disease. The chain carries TRBV28 and TRBJ2-7; 11 bases match TRBD1. The source material was peripheral blood mononuclear cells (PBMCs), sampled when the disease was refractory, from a patient treated with antithyroid drugs. The CDR3 DNA reads TGTGCCAGCAGGGACAGGGGGCGGAACGAGCAGTACTTC. Residues: CASRDRGRNEQYF.